What follows describes a single T cell receptor beta chain. The antigen remains undetermined. The authors generated TCR beta cDNA through 5'RACE template switching with UMIs. TCRdb re-analyzed the 5' RACE reads; it lists each CDR3 protein once, without DNA. Found here are over 200,000 distinct CDR3 sequences; the top ten clones hold about 0.4%. The data derive from a study of T cells expressing NK-cell markers. Study-level information: Sorted CD3+CD56-NKG2C+, CD3+CD56+NKG2C+ and CD3+CD56+NKG2C- T cells supplied the TCR beta repertoires. Sequencing covered eight donors, seven HCMV-seropositive and one seronegative. Whole-study results and caveats: Of CD8+ T cells, about 1.0-8% belonged to dominant NKG2C+ clonotypes in five to seven donors.

This CDR3 has 11 residues. Germline V lookup: CDR1 ENHRY, CDR2 SYGVKD. The sequenced sample was blood T cells: a sorted CD56 or NKG2C T cell subset, CD4+ or CD8+ T cells, or bulk PBMC T cells (not recorded which). This TCR came from a man younger than 30 in good health. The gene calls are TRBV10-3 and TRBJ2-1. CDR3 loop: CAIRTDGDPFF.